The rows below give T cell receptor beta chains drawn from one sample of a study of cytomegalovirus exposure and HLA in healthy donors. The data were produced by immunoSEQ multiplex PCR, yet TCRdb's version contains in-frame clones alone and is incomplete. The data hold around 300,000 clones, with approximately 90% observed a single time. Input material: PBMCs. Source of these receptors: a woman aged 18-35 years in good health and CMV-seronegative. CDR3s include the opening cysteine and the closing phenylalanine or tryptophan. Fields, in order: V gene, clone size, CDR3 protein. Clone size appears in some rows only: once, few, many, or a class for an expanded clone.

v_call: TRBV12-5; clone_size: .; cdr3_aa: CASGSGNQPQHF
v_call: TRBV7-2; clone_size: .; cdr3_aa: CASSPPSGGYNEQFF
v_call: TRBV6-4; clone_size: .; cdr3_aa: CASSATGGTYEQYF
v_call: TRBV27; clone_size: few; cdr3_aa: CASTQRRGEKLFF
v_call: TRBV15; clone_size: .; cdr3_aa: CATSRVVGSGPSYEQYF
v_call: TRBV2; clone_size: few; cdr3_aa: CASMDRFNEQYF
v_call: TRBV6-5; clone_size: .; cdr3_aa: CASSYGADRGGEKLFF
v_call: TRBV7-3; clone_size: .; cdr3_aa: CASSLNSGSNYGYTF
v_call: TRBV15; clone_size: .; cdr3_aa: CATSGDRGRYYNEQFF
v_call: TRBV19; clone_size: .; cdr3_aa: CASSIAYSESNQPQHF
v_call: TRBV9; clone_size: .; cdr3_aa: CASSVAGVLADTQYF
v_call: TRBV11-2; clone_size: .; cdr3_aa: CASSFGHLNTEAFF
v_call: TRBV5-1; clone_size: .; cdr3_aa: CASSRGTSSRSSYEQYF
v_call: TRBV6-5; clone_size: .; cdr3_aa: CATSDGVLTNIQYF
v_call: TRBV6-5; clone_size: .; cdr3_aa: CASSYFPQGGGYEQYF
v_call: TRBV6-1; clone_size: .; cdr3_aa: CASRTANTGELFF
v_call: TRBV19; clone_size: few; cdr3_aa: CASAGGLYNEQFF
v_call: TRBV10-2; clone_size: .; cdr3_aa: CASYRGESEAFF
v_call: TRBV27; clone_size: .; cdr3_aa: CASSLRGTTNTGELFF
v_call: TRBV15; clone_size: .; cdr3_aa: CATSQSNQPQHF
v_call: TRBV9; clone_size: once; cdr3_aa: CASSAPSGGGYTQYF
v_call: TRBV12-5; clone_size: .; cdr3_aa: CASGDTGREQFF
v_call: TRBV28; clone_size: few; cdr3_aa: CASTPEGSGYTF
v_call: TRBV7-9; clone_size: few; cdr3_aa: CASSAAGGSPLHF
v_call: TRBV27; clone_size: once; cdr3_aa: CATRPIGEATNEQFF
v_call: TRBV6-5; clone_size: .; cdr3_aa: CASSYSPLRLNEQFF
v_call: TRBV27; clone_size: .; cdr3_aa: CASRDSMNTEAFF
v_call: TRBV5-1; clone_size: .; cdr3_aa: CASSGTGLSNEKLFF
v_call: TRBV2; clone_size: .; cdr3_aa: CASSADRSSYEQYF
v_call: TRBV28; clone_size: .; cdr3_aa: CASSLGLRKDF
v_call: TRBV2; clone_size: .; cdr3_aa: CASSEARGGYTF
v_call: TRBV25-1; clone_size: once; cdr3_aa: CASSETGDKGEQYF
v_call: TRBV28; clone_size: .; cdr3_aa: CASSRQGAFGNTIYF
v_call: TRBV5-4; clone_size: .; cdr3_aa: CASSLAGRWTEQYF
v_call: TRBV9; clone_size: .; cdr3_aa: CASSQRPARSTEAFF
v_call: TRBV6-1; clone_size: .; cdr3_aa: CASSVSGGVEKLFF
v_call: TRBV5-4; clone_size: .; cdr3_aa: CASSLALAQYNEQFF
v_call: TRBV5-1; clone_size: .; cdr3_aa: CASSPGREDTQYF
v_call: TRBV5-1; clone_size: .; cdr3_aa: CASSLTSGSYEQYF
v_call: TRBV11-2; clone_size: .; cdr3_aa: CASSPPLQGNTEAFF
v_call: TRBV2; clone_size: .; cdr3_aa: CASSEFSGRVARTDTQYF
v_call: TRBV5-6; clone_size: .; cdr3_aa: CASSRSGGIETQYF
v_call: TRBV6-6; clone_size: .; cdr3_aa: CASSGTSGRGGTQYF
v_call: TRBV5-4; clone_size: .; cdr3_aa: CASSLAFQSNTGELFF
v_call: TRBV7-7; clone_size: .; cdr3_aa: CASSDGTTSYNEQFF
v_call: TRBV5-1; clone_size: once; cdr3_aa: CASSRGLAGTGELFF
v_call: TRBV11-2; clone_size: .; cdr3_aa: CASSLLPGTGGEAFF